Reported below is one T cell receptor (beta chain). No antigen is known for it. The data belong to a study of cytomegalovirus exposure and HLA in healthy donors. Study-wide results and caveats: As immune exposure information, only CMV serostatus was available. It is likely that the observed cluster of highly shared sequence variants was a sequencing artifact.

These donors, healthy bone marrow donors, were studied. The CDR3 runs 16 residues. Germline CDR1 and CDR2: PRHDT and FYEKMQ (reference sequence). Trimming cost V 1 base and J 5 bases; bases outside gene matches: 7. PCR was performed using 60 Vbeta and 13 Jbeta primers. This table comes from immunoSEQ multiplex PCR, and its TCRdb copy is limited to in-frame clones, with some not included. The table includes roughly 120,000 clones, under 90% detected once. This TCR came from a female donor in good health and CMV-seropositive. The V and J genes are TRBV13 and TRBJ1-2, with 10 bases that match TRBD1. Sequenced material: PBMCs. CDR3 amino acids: CASSLVTGGGEYGYTF. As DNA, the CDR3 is TGTGCCAGCAGCTTAGTGACAGGGGGCGGTGAATATGGCTACACCTTC.